This T cell receptor beta chain comes out of a study of identical twins. A template switching step contributed a universal primer site, while unique molecular identifiers were present in the cDNA. One entry per CDR3 protein, called by TCRdb with MiXCR from the 5' RACE reads. The data show 1,800,000 or so distinct CDR3 sequences, with around 29% seen just once and 0.25% to 0.3% held by the top ten. Germline CDR1 and CDR2: SNHLY and FYNNEI. There are 15 residues in the CDR3. Trimming took 10 bases from V and 4 from J, leaving 19 bases between them. Specimen: cord blood. The source is a newborn girl in good health. This rearrangement joins TRBV2 to TRBJ2-2, with D maybe TRBD1 (5 bases). The DNA for the CDR3 is TGTGCCACCCAAAGGGGTGCCCTGGGCACCGGGGAGCTGTTTTTT. Protein sequence: CATQRGALGTGELFF.